This T cell receptor beta chain was sequenced during a study of blood T cell repertoires in COVID-19. Researchers sorted participants into cohorts using their self-reported clinical history. V was trimmed by 2 bases and J by 0 bases, leaving 4 bases between them. The CDR3 is made up of 13 amino acids. The germline gives CDR1 SGHVS, CDR2 FQNEAQ. Profiled with immunoSEQ multiplex PCR; TCRdb holds only in-frame clones, not every one. In the table there are 350,000 to 450,000 clones, around nine tenths of which are singletons. Material: PBMCs or T cells enriched from blood (not recorded which). The TCR was taken from a woman between 25 and 40 years old who had recovered from COVID-19. The V call is TRBV7-8, the J call TRBJ1-1; D gene uncertain. This CDR3 reads CASSLQLNTEAFF. In nucleotides, the CDR3 is TGTGCCAGCAGCTTACAGTTGAACACTGAAGCTTTCTTT.